Presented here are 8 T cell receptor beta chains from one specimen sequenced in a study of metastatic and nonmetastatic thyroid tumors. TCRdb ran MiXCR on the PCR reads. The table lists 25,000 to 35,000 clones, 16% of them singletons, with roughly 4% in the top ten. Every patient was untreated before thyroid surgery. Source material: blood. The origin of the receptors is a female donor with papillary thyroid cancer or a benign thyroid nodule (not recorded which). Some clones in this sample may be carry-over from other donors' samples.

Ten or more counts support this clone. The rearrangement links TRBV28 to TRBJ2-2, with 9 positions matching TRBD2. J lost 3 bases, V lost 1 base, and 6 bases had no gene match. From germline, CDR1 is MDHEN and CDR2 SYDVKM. This CDR3 region has 17 residues. For the CDR3, the DNA is TGTGCCAGCAGTTTATTAGGCGGGAGGGCAGACACCGGGGAGCTGTTTTTT. Translation: CASSLLGGRADTGELFF.

The chain uses TRBV5-1 and TRBJ2-2; a possible D gene is TRBD2 (6 bases). Germline V gene data show CDR1 as SGHRS and CDR2 as YFSETQ. This CDR3 spans 15 amino acids. V was shortened by 4 bases and J by 1 base, with 11 bases between the two germline ends. CDR3 nucleotides: TGCGCCAGCAGCGTCATAGCGGTGAACACCGGGGAGCTGTTTTTT. This codes for CASSVIAVNTGELFF.

This clone was picked up many times. Possible read error: a much larger clone is one base away. The chain joins TRBV6-1 to TRBJ2-5; 10 nucleotides agree with TRBD2. V gave up 6 bases and J gave up 2 bases; unmatched junction bases: 12. Germline CDR1 is MNHNS and CDR2 is SASEGT. The CDR3 is 17 residues long. The CDR3 sequence is CASSPTLGLAPQETQYF. CDR3 DNA sequence: TGTGCCAGCAGCCCTACTCTGGGACTAGCGCCGCAAGAGACCCAGTACTTC.

This clone was seen repeatedly, ten times or more. The chain recombines TRBV11-2 with TRBJ2-7; no reliable D call. V was clipped by 5 bases and J by 0 bases, with 11 bases between them. The CDR3 contains 14 residues. Germline CDR1 SGHAT, CDR2 FQNNGV. CDR3 in amino acids: CASSPGRISYEQYF. CDR3 in DNA: TGTGCCAGCAGCCCCGGCAGGATCTCCTACGAGCAGTACTTC.

This clone was recorded at least ten times. The chain carries TRBV6-4 and TRBJ1-1; 9 positions match TRBD1. The CDR3 has 16 amino acids. Looked up from germline, CDR1 is MRHNA and CDR2 is SNTAGT. V shed 6 bases and J 5 bases; nucleotides not matched to a gene: 13. Written as DNA, the CDR3 is TGTGCCAGCAGACTTCATGGGACAGGGATATATACTGAAGCTTTCTTT. Its protein product is CASRLHGTGIYTEAFF.

This clone showed up many times. The chain has TRBV11-1 and TRBJ2-7; D may be TRBD1 or TRBD2 (5 bases each). This CDR3 contains 16 residues. Trimming cost V 4 bases and J 5 bases, with 21 bases left between them. Germline lookup yields CDR1 SGHAT and CDR2 FQDESV (reference sequence). CDR3 residues: CASSYTLNRDAHEQYF. The CDR3 nucleotides are TGTGCCAGCAGCTACACCCTAAACCGGGACGCCCACGAGCAGTACTTC.

The chain recombines TRBV5-4 with TRBJ1-1; D is perhaps TRBD1 (6 bases). In germline, CDR1 is SGHNT, CDR2 YYREEE (reference sequence). This CDR3 is built from 14 residues. Between the trimmed V and J ends, which lost 6 bases and 1 base, there was a span of 13 bases. This CDR3 is CASTKGGSNTEAFF. DNA of the CDR3: TGTGCCAGCACCAAGGGGGGGTCGAACACTGAAGCTTTCTTT.

In its sample, this clone was seen many times. The chain combines TRBV27 with TRBJ2-3; the D is unclear. Germline assignment: CDR1 MNHEY and CDR2 SMNVEV (reference sequence). V lost 4 bases and J lost 8, with 10 bases in between. This CDR3 has 12 residues. The CDR3 here is CASSYERGTQYF. CDR3 nucleotides: TGTGCCAGCAGTTACGAGCGAGGTACGCAGTATTTT.